The clone carrying this TCR beta chain was found once. V shed 3 bases and J 2 bases; nucleotides not matched to a gene: 5. CDR1 and CDR2 (germline): MNHEY, SVGEGT. The CDR3 runs to 15 residues. In the original processing: The authors estimated nucleated cell counts from reference gene primer amplification. Profiled with immunoSEQ multiplex PCR; TCRdb holds only in-frame clones, not every one. V and J calls and clone size follow that table, whereas D and trimming were derived from the DNA. The sample includes 100,000 to 150,000 clones, around 79% of them seen just once. This sample is part of a study of blood T cell repertoires in COVID-19.

This chain connects TRBV6-2 or TRBV6-3 to TRBJ1-1, with 8 bases fitting TRBD1. This clonotype was obtained from a man between 65 and 85 years old with acute or convalescent COVID-19. Sequencing was carried out using peripheral blood. CDR3 nucleotide sequence: TGTGCCAGCAGTTATTATGGACAGGGTAACACTGAAGCTTTCTTT. It translates to CASSYYGQGNTEAFF.